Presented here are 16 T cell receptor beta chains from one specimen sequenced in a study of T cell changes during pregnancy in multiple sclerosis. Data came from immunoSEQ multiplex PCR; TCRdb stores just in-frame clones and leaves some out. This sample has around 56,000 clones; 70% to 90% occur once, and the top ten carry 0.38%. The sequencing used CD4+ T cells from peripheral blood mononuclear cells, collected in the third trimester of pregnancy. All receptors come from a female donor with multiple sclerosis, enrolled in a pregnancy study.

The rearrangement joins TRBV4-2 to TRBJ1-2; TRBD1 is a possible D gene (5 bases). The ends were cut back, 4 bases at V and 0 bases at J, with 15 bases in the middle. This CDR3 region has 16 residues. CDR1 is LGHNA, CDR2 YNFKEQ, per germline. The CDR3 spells CASSLAPVTANYGYTF. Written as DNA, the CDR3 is TGTGCCAGCAGCCTCGCTCCAGTGACAGCTAACTATGGCTACACCTTC.

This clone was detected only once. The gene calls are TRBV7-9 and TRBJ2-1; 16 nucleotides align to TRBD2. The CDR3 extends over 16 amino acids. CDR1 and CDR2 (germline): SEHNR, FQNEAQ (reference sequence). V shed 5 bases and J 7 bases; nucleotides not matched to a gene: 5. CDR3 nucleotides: TGTGCCAGCAGCCCCTTGGGACTAGCGGGGGGGAATGAGCAGTTCTTC. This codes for CASSPLGLAGGNEQFF.

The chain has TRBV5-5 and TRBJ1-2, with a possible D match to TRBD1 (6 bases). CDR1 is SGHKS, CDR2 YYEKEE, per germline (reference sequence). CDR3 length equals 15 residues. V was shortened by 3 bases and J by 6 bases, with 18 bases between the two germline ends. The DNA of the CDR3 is TGTGCCAGCAGCTGGGGGGGGGCTCCCGGAAATGGCTACACCTTC. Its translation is CASSWGGAPGNGYTF.

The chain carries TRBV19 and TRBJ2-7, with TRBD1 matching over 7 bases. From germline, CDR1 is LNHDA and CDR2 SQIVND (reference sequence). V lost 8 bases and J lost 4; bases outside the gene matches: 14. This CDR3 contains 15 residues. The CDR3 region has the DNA TGTGCCAGTGGATATACTTCGGACAGGACGTACGAGCAGTACTTC. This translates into CASGYTSDRTYEQYF.

The CDR3 sequence is CASSEGQGWNNEQFF. DNA for the CDR3: TGTGCCAGCAGTGAAGGACAGGGGTGGAACAATGAGCAGTTCTTC. This chain joins TRBV6-1 and TRBJ2-1; 8 nucleotides match TRBD1. Losses at the gene ends were 1 base for V and 5 bases for J; bases not matched to a gene: 4. The CDR3 extends over 15 amino acids. Germline values: CDR1 MNHNS, CDR2 SASEGT.

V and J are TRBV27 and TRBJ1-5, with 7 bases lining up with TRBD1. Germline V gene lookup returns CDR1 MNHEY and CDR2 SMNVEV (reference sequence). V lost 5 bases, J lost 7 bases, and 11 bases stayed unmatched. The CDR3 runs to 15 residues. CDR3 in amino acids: CASSPRTGGGQPQHF. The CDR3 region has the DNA TGTGCCAGCAGTCCCCGGACAGGCGGGGGGCAGCCCCAGCATTTT.

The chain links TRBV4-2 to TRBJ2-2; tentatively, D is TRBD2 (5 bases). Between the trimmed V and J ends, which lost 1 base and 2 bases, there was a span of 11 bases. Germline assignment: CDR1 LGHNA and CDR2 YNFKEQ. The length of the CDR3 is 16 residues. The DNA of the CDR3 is TGTGCCAGCAGCCAAGGGTCTAGCACTAACACCGGGGAGCTGTTTTTT. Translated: CASSQGSSTNTGELFF.

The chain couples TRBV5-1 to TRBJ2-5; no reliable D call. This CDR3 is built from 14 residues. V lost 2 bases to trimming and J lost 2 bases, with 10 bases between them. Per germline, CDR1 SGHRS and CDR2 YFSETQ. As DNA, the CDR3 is TGCGCCAGCAGCTTCTACTCCCCACAAGAGACCCAGTACTTC. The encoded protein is CASSFYSPQETQYF.

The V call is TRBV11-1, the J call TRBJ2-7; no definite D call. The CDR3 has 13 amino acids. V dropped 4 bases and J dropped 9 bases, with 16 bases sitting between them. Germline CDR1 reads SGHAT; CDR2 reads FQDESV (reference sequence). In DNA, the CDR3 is TGTGCCAGCAGCTCCCCTCGAAGCGACCGGCAGTACTTC. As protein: CASSSPRSDRQYF.

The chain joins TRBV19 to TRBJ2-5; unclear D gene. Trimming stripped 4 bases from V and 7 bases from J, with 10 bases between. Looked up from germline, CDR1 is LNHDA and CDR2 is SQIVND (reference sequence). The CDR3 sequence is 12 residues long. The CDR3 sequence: CASSTEQRTQYF. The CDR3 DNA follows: TGTGCCAGTAGTACTGAGCAACGGACCCAGTACTTC.

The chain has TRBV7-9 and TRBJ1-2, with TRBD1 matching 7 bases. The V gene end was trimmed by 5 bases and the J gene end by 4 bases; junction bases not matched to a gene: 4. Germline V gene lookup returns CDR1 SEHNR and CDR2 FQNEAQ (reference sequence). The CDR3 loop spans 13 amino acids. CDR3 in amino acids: CASSTTGFYGYTF. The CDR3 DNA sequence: TGTGCCAGCAGCACGACAGGGTTCTATGGCTACACCTTC.

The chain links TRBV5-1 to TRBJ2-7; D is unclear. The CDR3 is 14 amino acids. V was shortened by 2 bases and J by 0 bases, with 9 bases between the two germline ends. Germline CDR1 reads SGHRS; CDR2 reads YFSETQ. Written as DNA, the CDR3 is TGCGCCAGCAGCTTAGACCGACACTCCTACGAGCAGTACTTC. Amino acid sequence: CASSLDRHSYEQYF.

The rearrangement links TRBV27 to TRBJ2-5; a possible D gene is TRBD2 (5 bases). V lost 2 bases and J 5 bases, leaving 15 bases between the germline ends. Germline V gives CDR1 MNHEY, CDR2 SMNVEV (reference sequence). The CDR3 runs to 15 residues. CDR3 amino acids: CASSLTRRVGETQYF. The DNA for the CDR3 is TGTGCCAGCAGTTTAACTAGGCGGGTTGGGGAGACCCAGTACTTC.

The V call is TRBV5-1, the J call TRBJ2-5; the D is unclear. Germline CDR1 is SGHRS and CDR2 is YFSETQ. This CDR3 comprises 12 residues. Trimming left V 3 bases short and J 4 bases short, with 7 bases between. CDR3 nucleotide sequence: TGCGCCAGCAGCTCCCTCGGAGAGACCCAGTACTTC. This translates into CASSSLGETQYF.

CDR3 protein: CASSPDRGADGYTF. The CDR3 nucleotides read TGTGCCAGCAGCCCCGACAGGGGCGCGGATGGCTACACCTTC. The chain has TRBV6-5 and TRBJ1-2, with TRBD1 matching 8 bases. This CDR3 comprises 14 residues. Per the germline V gene, CDR1 is MNHEY and CDR2 is SVGAGI. V trimming: 6 bases; J trimming: 6 bases; junction bases outside the gene matches: 9.

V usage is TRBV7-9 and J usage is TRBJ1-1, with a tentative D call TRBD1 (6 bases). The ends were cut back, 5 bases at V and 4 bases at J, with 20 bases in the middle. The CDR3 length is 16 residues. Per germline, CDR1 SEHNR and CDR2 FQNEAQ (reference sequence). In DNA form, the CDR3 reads TGTGCCAGCAGCCCCGTTATCGCAGGGGCCGCCACTGAAGCTTTCTTT. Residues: CASSPVIAGAATEAFF.